A selection of T cell receptor beta chains follows, all from one sample in a study of CD8 T cells in Susac syndrome. TCRdb called the immunoSEQ multiplex PCR reads again in MiXCR, with one record for every CDR3 protein. The data contain 40,000 to 55,000 distinct CDR3 sequences, around 93% of them singletons. Sequencing used CD8+ T cells from PBMCs. The receptor set was obtained from a human donor in good health. The CDR3 runs from the conserved cysteine through the conserved F or W. A D gene is named only where the DNA matches it firmly. Size values are once, few and many counts, or a class for expanded clones, and some rows have none.

size: NA
D: TRBD1
V: TRBV23-1
J: TRBJ2-2
CDR3: CASSQSGQGASGELFF
DNA: TGCGCCAGCAGTCAATCGGGGCAGGGGGCCAGCGGGGAGCTGTTTTTT

size: NA
D: NA
V: TRBV29-1
J: TRBJ1-2
CDR3: CSVEGRLNYGYTF
DNA: TGCAGCGTTGAGGGACGGCTTAACTATGGCTACACCTTC

size: NA
D: NA
V: TRBV7-9
J: TRBJ2-3
CDR3: CASSNPLDGSTDTQYF
DNA: TGTGCCAGCAGCAATCCGTTGGACGGCAGCACAGATACGCAGTATTTT

size: NA
D: NA
V: TRBV19
J: TRBJ2-1
CDR3: CASSRRRNYDNEQFF
DNA: TGTGCCAGTAGTAGGCGGAGGAACTACGACAATGAGCAGTTCTTC

size: NA
D: NA
V: TRBV30
J: TRBJ1-2
CDR3: CASGMGRRRYGYTF
DNA: TGTGCCTCAGGAATGGGTCGGAGGCGCTATGGCTACACCTTC

size: NA
D: TRBD1
V: TRBV6-2/TRBV6-3
J: TRBJ2-1
CDR3: CASFRGGQGDNEQFF
DNA: TGTGCCAGCTTCAGGGGGGGACAGGGGGACAATGAGCAGTTCTTC

size: NA
D: NA
V: TRBV6-5
J: TRBJ2-1
CDR3: CASIRGLSQQVGYNEQFF
DNA: TGTGCCAGCATTAGAGGGTTATCACAACAGGTTGGGTACAATGAGCAGTTCTTC

size: NA
D: NA
V: TRBV6-2/TRBV6-3
J: TRBJ2-7
CDR3: CASSWGLFAYEQYF
DNA: TGTGCCAGCAGTTGGGGACTTTTTGCCTACGAGCAGTACTTC

size: NA
D: TRBD1
V: TRBV7-9
J: TRBJ1-1
CDR3: CASSLKAGGGITEAFF
DNA: TGTGCCAGCAGCTTAAAAGCAGGGGGCGGTATCACTGAAGCTTTCTTT

size: NA
D: TRBD1
V: TRBV27
J: TRBJ2-7
CDR3: CASSVGTGFSYEQYF
DNA: TGTGCCAGCAGTGTAGGGACAGGTTTTTCCTACGAGCAGTACTTC

size: few
D: TRBD2
V: TRBV7-2
J: TRBJ2-6
CDR3: CASSLRPSGTGANVLTF
DNA: TGTGCCAGCAGCTTAAGGCCTAGCGGGACTGGGGCCAACGTCCTGACTTTC

size: NA
D: TRBD1
V: TRBV3-1
J: TRBJ2-7
CDR3: CASSRDSSSYEQYF
DNA: TGTGCCAGCAGCCGGGACAGCAGCTCCTACGAGCAGTACTTC

size: NA
D: NA
V: TRBV13
J: TRBJ2-3
CDR3: CASSLGVPLTDTQYF
DNA: TGTGCCAGCAGCTTAGGGGTCCCACTCACAGATACGCAGTATTTT

size: few
D: NA
V: TRBV9
J: TRBJ2-7
CDR3: CASSAFGGSYEQYF
DNA: TGTGCCAGCAGTGCCTTTGGGGGCTCCTACGAGCAGTACTTC

size: once
D: TRBD2
V: TRBV4-3
J: TRBJ2-3
CDR3: CASSSAGSGSSDTQYF
DNA: TGCGCCAGCAGCTCCGCCGGCAGCGGGAGCTCAGATACGCAGTATTTT

size: NA
D: NA
V: TRBV7-9
J: TRBJ1-2
CDR3: CASSSIYGYTF
DNA: TGTGCCAGCAGCTCTATATATGGCTACACCTTC

size: NA
D: NA
V: TRBV9
J: TRBJ1-1
CDR3: CASSVEGIEAFF
DNA: TGTGCCAGCAGCGTAGAGGGCATTGAAGCTTTCTTT

size: NA
D: NA
V: TRBV5-5
J: TRBJ1-1
CDR3: CASSLVYGSNTEAFF
DNA: TGTGCCAGCAGCTTGGTGTACGGGTCGAACACTGAAGCTTTCTTT

size: NA
D: TRBD2
V: TRBV7-2
J: TRBJ2-7
CDR3: CASSLVAGGHYEQYF
DNA: TGTGCCAGCAGCTTAGTGGCGGGAGGGCACTACGAGCAGTACTTC

size: NA
D: TRBD2
V: TRBV27
J: TRBJ2-7
CDR3: CASSVTGLAAYEQYF
DNA: TGTGCCAGCAGTGTAACAGGACTAGCGGCTTACGAGCAGTACTTC

size: NA
D: NA
V: TRBV30
J: TRBJ1-1
CDR3: CAWSANWGNTEAFF
DNA: TGTGCCTGGAGTGCGAACTGGGGGAACACTGAAGCTTTCTTT

size: NA
D: TRBD1
V: TRBV10-3
J: TRBJ2-7
CDR3: CAISEPGQGFGEQYF
DNA: TGTGCCATCAGTGAGCCGGGACAGGGGTTCGGGGAGCAGTACTTC

size: NA
D: TRBD2
V: TRBV5-4
J: TRBJ2-3
CDR3: CASSGSAGVTTDTQYF
DNA: TGTGCCAGCAGCGGTTCAGCGGGAGTTACCACAGATACGCAGTATTTT

size: NA
D: TRBD2
V: TRBV29-1
J: TRBJ2-7
CDR3: CSVSPSGRGYEQYF
DNA: TGCAGCGTCTCACCTAGCGGGAGGGGGTACGAGCAGTACTTC

size: NA
D: TRBD2
V: TRBV14
J: TRBJ2-5
CDR3: CASSQETSGRPETQYF
DNA: TGTGCCAGCAGCCAAGAAACTAGCGGGAGGCCCGAGACCCAGTACTTC

size: NA
D: NA
V: TRBV2
J: TRBJ1-2
CDR3: CASSDEGGNYGYTF
DNA: TGTGCCAGCAGTGACGAGGGCGGTAACTATGGCTACACCTTC

size: NA
D: NA
V: TRBV7-9
J: TRBJ2-5
CDR3: CASSPEDEQETQYF
DNA: TGTGCCAGCAGCCCAGAGGATGAACAAGAGACCCAGTACTTC

size: once
D: NA
V: TRBV7-9
J: TRBJ2-1
CDR3: CASSVSGRAGGNEQFF
DNA: TGTGCCAGCAGCGTTTCCGGAAGGGCGGGCGGCAATGAGCAGTTCTTC

size: NA
D: NA
V: TRBV11-2
J: TRBJ1-1
CDR3: CASSLGGEAFF
DNA: TGTGCCAGCAGCTTAGGGGGAGAAGCTTTCTTT

size: NA
D: NA
V: TRBV6-1
J: TRBJ2-7
CDR3: CASSEARGSPLNEQYF
DNA: TGTGCCAGCAGTGAAGCGCGGGGCAGTCCTCTGAACGAGCAGTACTTC

size: NA
D: NA
V: TRBV4-1
J: TRBJ2-7
CDR3: CASSLRGDGYEQYF
DNA: TGCGCCAGCAGCCTTAGGGGTGACGGATACGAGCAGTACTTC

size: NA
D: NA
V: TRBV23-1
J: TRBJ1-5
CDR3: CASSPVGWNQPQHF
DNA: TGCGCCAGCAGCCCGGTCGGGTGGAATCAGCCCCAGCATTTT

size: NA
D: NA
V: TRBV7-9
J: TRBJ2-1
CDR3: CASISSEGSYNEQFF
DNA: TGTGCCAGCATCTCATCCGAGGGCTCCTACAATGAGCAGTTCTTC

size: NA
D: NA
V: TRBV24-1
J: TRBJ1-1
CDR3: CATPPGPGTLKLFF
DNA: TGTGCCACCCCCCCTGGGCCAGGCACACTGAAGCTTTTCTTT

size: NA
D: NA
V: TRBV20-1
J: TRBJ1-2
CDR3: CSASSAADYGYTF
DNA: TGCAGTGCTAGTTCCGCGGCGGACTATGGCTACACCTTC

size: NA
D: NA
V: TRBV7-2
J: TRBJ1-2
CDR3: CASSSDLYGYTF
DNA: TGTGCCAGCAGCTCGGACCTATATGGCTACACCTTC

size: NA
D: TRBD1
V: TRBV5-1
J: TRBJ2-1
CDR3: CASSTWTGDNEQFF
DNA: TGCGCCAGCAGCACTTGGACAGGGGACAATGAGCAGTTCTTC